This TCR beta chain is drawn from a study of radiotherapy plus CTLA-4 blockade in lung cancer. Study in general: Disease control was present in more than 30% of patients, and objective responses in around 20%. Whole-study findings and limits: Early blood T cell clone changes and increased post-radiation serum interferon-beta were reportedly the strongest response predictors. Some TCR clones had been derived from tumors. These clones expanded in peripheral blood after radiotherapy plus ipilimumab.

This clone was recorded a few times. What it binds is unknown. Each patient with chemo-refractory metastatic non-small-cell lung cancer was treated with focal radiation plus CTLA-4 blockade using ipilimumab. Sequenced by immunoSEQ multiplex PCR; TCRdb stores in-frame clones only, minus some. The table lists some 90,000 clones, approximately 83% of them singletons, with just over 2% in the top ten. The V gene lost 0 bases and the J gene lost 7 bases, with 12 bases spanning the gap. The germline CDR1 and CDR2 sequences are LGHNA and YSLEER. This CDR3 has 14 amino acids. The origin of this receptor is a human donor with non-small cell lung cancer who had a partial response to radiotherapy plus ipilimumab. Here the sequenced sample was peripheral blood, taken from a patient treated with radiotherapy plus ipilimumab. The chain links TRBV4-3 to TRBJ1-1; a possible D gene is TRBD1 (5 bases). The CDR3 DNA reads TGCGCCAGCAGCCAAGAAATCGGACAAGATGAAGCTTTCTTT. As protein: CASSQEIGQDEAFF.